Given below is one TCR beta chain in context. These data are taken from a study of OX40 agonist ivuxolimab in advanced cancers. TCRdb's table, derived via immunoSEQ multiplex PCR, lists solely in-frame clones and lacks some. The sample has about 40,000 clones; approximately 85% are singletons. V was cut by 6 bases and J by 5 bases, with 11 bases left in between. This CDR3 is built from 14 residues. The germline V gene has CDR1 MNHNY and CDR2 SVGAGI (reference sequence). The chain uses TRBV6-6 and TRBJ1-6; D is perhaps TRBD1 (6 bases). This sequence was found in an adult with an advanced solid tumor such as melanoma, head and neck, liver or kidney cancer. The specimen was CD4+ or CD8+ T cells sorted from blood, collected in a trial of the OX40 agonist ivuxolimab. The CDR3 DNA sequence: TGTGCCAGCAGCCTTCGGACAGATAATTCACCCCTCCACTTT. Encoded protein: CASSLRTDNSPLHF.